This T cell receptor (beta chain) was identified in a study of T cell responses to AZD1222 COVID-19 vaccine (dated by TCRdb to the early 2020s). Context from the whole study: A total of 233 trial participants underwent TCR sequencing, of whom 207 received two doses of AZD1222 and approximately 25 received two doses of the MenACWY control vaccine. Enrollment into the trials was organized by age into subgroups of 18-55, 56-69 and 70-plus years, and those subgroups contained approximately 150, 30 and 60 TCR-sequenced participants, respectively.

The CDR3 regions of human TCRbeta chains were analyzed by immunosequencing. From the authors' description of their analysis: TCRs in the repertoires were matched against a reference library of SARS-CoV-2-specific TCRs that had been generated with the MIRA antigen-specificity platform. Breadth was defined as the fraction of unique TCRs that were SARS-CoV-2-associated. Depth was defined as the fraction of total T cells that were SARS-CoV-2-associated. Each spike-specific TCR was assigned to its reactive spike region and to a CD4 or CD8 class using the MIRA data. Log10-transformed breadth and depth values were compared by one-way ANOVA with Sidak's multiple comparisons tests. This is the immuneACCESS table as TCRdb keeps it, with only in-frame sequences that have V and J called. A part of the clones is gone; compared with another copy, unresolved V genes explain less than half, and the rest is unexplained. From that table come the V and J calls and clone size; the DNA was used to work out D and trimming. The sample profile shows fewer than 85,000 clones; nearly 90% of them were found once. The ten largest account for 7% to 10% of the sample.

In the paper's terms, the time point label means: about 28 days (+/-7) after the second vaccine dose. AZD1222 recipients with second doses at about 4 weeks or about 12 weeks were pooled, because spike-specific TCR depth and breadth did not differ between schedules. The vaccinee samples were drawn from two UK trials, COV001 and COV002, one of which was a single-blind randomized controlled phase 2/3 trial testing AZD1222 (ChAdOx1 nCoV-19) in healthy adults. For TCRbeta chain sequencing, PBMC samples from trial participants were taken at day 0 and at day 28 after the second dose. Taken from the germline V gene, the CDR1 and CDR2 loops are ENHRY and SYGVKD. V and J lose 6 bases and 4 bases, and a span of 15 bases separates them. The CDR3 has 15 amino acids, counting the end cysteine and phenylalanine. The kept DNA is CDR3 alone, 45 bases in frame from the first base. As regards this clone: There is no known antigen for this receptor. The input lacks base qualities; no much larger clone sits a single base away.

Points the paper makes about the study in general: Because no day 14 peak-response samples were available, the repertoires could be characterized only after the peak T cell response. CD4 TCRs associated with the vaccine covered the entire spike protein, and the dominant responses were in regions 160-218 and 743-854. The 56-69-year group was small, and its depth increase did not reach significance, likely because of low power. A significant rise in spike-specific TCR breadth and depth was observed after two AZD1222 doses relative to day 0 and relative to MenACWY recipients. Reportedly, almost half of the unique spike-specific TCRs recognized epitopes lying outside the regions that are mutated in the B.1.351 and B.1.1.7 variants. Conclusions about previously exposed vaccinees are limited, since just 6 or 7 AZD1222 recipients were seropositive for SARS-CoV-2 at baseline. Most participants were white British and females outnumbered males, and the authors suggested that clonal diversity may have been underestimated.

Sample: peripheral blood, taken 28 days after the second AZD1222 dose. This receptor chain uses TRBV10-3 and TRBJ2-2; the D gene could be TRBD1 or TRBD2, each one agreeing over 5 bases. This TCR was sampled from an adult who received the AZD1222 COVID-19 vaccine. The DNA sequence is as follows: TGTGCCATCAGGCCGGGACCTATAGTCACCGGGGAGCTGTTTTTT. This sequence encodes CAIRPGPIVTGELFF.